A single sample is the source of the 29 T cell receptor beta chains below, sequenced in a study of cytomegalovirus exposure and HLA in healthy donors. Primers for the PCR totalled 60 Vbeta and 13 Jbeta. Clones were read by immunoSEQ multiplex PCR, and TCRdb kept only the in-frame ones, dropping some. The table lists around 130,000 clones, roughly 80% of them singletons. Material for sequencing was PBMCs. These TCRs come from a middle-aged woman in good health and CMV-seropositive.

This chain joins TRBV11-2 and TRBJ2-2, with TRBD1 matching over 10 bases. The closer fit of TRBJ1-3 to the DNA end suggests the J call may be wrong. Germline V lookup: CDR1 SGHAT, CDR2 FQNNGV. The CDR3 is made up of 17 amino acids. DNA of the CDR3: TGTGCCAGCAGCGGGGGGGACAGGGGACCTACTGGAAACACCATATATTTT. It yields the protein CASSGGDRGPTGNTIYF.

V is TRBV6-5 and J is TRBJ2-1; 14 nucleotides match TRBD2. Germline CDR1 and CDR2: MNHEY and SVGAGI. Trimming took 7 bases from V and 6 from J; bases not matched to a gene: 5. The CDR3 is 15 residues long. The CDR3 loop is CASNRGLAGVNEQFF. CDR3 in DNA: TGTGCCAGCAATCGGGGACTAGCGGGAGTCAATGAGCAGTTCTTC.

The chain couples TRBV4-3 to TRBJ1-2, with D unresolved. Germline CDR1 reads LGHNA; CDR2 reads YSLEER. The CDR3 extends over 15 amino acids. Trimming removed 5 bases from V and 3 bases from J, with 16 bases in between. The CDR3, as DNA: TGCGCCAGCAGCTCCGGGCGGGGAGGAGACTATGGCTACACCTTC. Protein: CASSSGRGGDYGYTF.

The V and J genes are TRBV5-1 and TRBJ2-2; no clear D gene. In germline, CDR1 is SGHRS, CDR2 YFSETQ. The V end lost 3 bases, the J end lost 0 bases, and 3 bases lay between the germline ends. CDR3 size: 13 residues. The CDR3 protein is CASSSANTGELFF. The CDR3 nucleotides read TGCGCCAGCAGCTCCGCGAACACCGGGGAGCTGTTTTTT.

The chain uses TRBV5-6 and TRBJ1-2; D remains ambiguous. Trimming removed 1 base from V and 2 bases from J, with 3 bases in between. Germline values: CDR1 SGHDT, CDR2 YYEEEE. CDR3 size: 12 residues. The CDR3 spells CASSLLNYGYTF. The CDR3 bases are TGTGCCAGCAGCTTGTTAAACTATGGCTACACCTTC.

The chain is built from TRBV13 and TRBJ2-1; D is possibly TRBD2 (7 bases). The CDR3 length is 16 residues. Trimming left V 5 bases short and J 6 bases short, with 20 bases between. Looked up from germline, CDR1 is PRHDT and CDR2 is FYEKMQ (reference sequence). The CDR3 nucleotides read TGTGCCAGCAGCCAGGACCGCTGGGGGGGGGCCAATGAGCAGTTCTTC. It encodes CASSQDRWGGANEQFF.

This chain connects TRBV28 to TRBJ1-2, with TRBD1 matching over 12 bases. Germline V gene sequence: CDR1 MDHEN, CDR2 SYDVKM. The trim removed 5 bases at V and 13 bases at J, leaving 14 bases unmatched. The CDR3 sequence is 15 residues long. The CDR3 DNA follows: TGTGCCAGCAGTAGCGCCACGGGACAGGGGGCCTCGTGCACCTTC. This codes for CASSSATGQGASCTF.

Concerning this clone: The limits of the CDR3 on the DNA are not certain, so only TCRdb's listed CDR3 is given. The CDR3 is CASSKVGFGQGAFTDTQYF. The rearrangement uses TRBV21-1 and TRBJ2-3; the DNA was not used to check the table's D call, TRBD1. TRBV21-1 is labeled a pseudogene. The CDR3 extends over 19 residues, inclusive of both ends.

This chain joins TRBV6-1 and TRBJ1-1; D not resolved. The germline V gene encodes CDR1 MNHNS and CDR2 SASEGT. The V end lost 3 bases, the J end lost 0 bases, and 8 bases lay between the germline ends. There are 14 residues in the CDR3. The CDR3 DNA reads TGTGCCAGCAGTGATTGGAGGTTGAACACTGAAGCTTTCTTT. It translates to CASSDWRLNTEAFF.

The chain links TRBV6-5 to TRBJ1-2, with a possible D match to TRBD1 (6 bases). The CDR3 totals 14 residues. V was clipped by 5 bases and J by 5 bases, with 15 bases between them. Germline CDR1 is MNHEY and CDR2 is SVGAGI. This chain's CDR3 is CASSPPDRGYGYTF. The CDR3 nucleotides read TGTGCCAGCAGTCCCCCGGACAGAGGTTATGGCTACACCTTC.

The chain employs TRBV2 and TRBJ1-3, with no clear D. CDR1 is SNHLY, CDR2 FYNNEI, per germline. V dropped 2 bases and J dropped 0 bases, with 5 bases sitting between them. CDR3 length: 14 residues. The CDR3 region has the DNA TGTGCCAGCAGTGAATCCTACTCTGGAAACACCATATATTTT. Its translation is CASSESYSGNTIYF.

The chain links TRBV7-2 to TRBJ1-1; no firm D call. Germline V gene data show CDR1 as SGHTA and CDR2 as FQGNSA. V lost 3 bases and J lost 1, with 12 bases in between. CDR3 length: 15 amino acids. Written as DNA, the CDR3 is TGTGCCAGCAGCTTGGAGACGTACGGGAACACTGAAGCTTTCTTT. It translates to CASSLETYGNTEAFF. The full variable domain, rest sourced from reference TRBV7-2 and TRBJ1-1, is GAGVSQSPSNKVTEKGKDVELRCDPISGHTALYWYRQSLGQGLEFLIYFQGNSAPDKSGLPSDRFSAERTGGSVSTLTIQRTQQEDSAVYLCASSLETYGNTEAFFGQGTRLTVV.

Worth noting for this clone: One end of the junction does not line up with germline, which may come from a read error. This rearrangement joins TRBV7-9 to TRBJ1-2; weak D call: TRBD1 (6 bases). Germline V gene sequence: CDR1 SEHNR, CDR2 FQNEAQ (reference sequence). CDR3 length: 13 residues. In DNA, the CDR3 is TGTGCCAGCAGCTTCGAAGCTTTCCGGACAGCGGCCTTC. The encoded protein is CASSFEAFRTAAF.

The CDR3: CASSIGTGENTIYF. CDR3 nucleotide sequence: TGTGCCAGCAGCATTGGGACAGGCGAAAACACCATATATTTT. This chain links TRBV4-2 with TRBJ1-3; TRBD1 matches 8 bases. The CDR3 contains 14 residues. V lost 5 bases and J lost 6; bases outside the gene matches: 6. Germline CDR1 and CDR2: LGHNA and YNFKEQ.

This chain connects TRBV6-1 to TRBJ1-2, with 9 bases matching TRBD1. The CDR3 runs to 13 residues. Germline assignment: CDR1 MNHNS and CDR2 SASEGT. V was clipped by 7 bases and J by 10 bases; unmatched bases: 10. In nucleotides, the CDR3 is TGTGCCAGCACCCCGGGACAGGGAGTCGCCTACACCTTC. Its protein product is CASTPGQGVAYTF.

The chain has TRBV6-5 and TRBJ1-1; TRBD1 aligns across 7 bases. CDR3 length: 13 amino acids. Germline loops: CDR1 MNHEY, CDR2 SVGAGI. Trimming cost V 6 bases and J 4 bases; bases outside gene matches: 5. CDR3 in DNA: TGTGCCAGCAGGGACAGGTGGGGCACTGAAGCTTTCTTT. The encoded protein is CASRDRWGTEAFF.

The rearrangement uses TRBV29-1 and TRBJ1-5; 9 bases fit TRBD1. Germline trimming cut 4 bases from V and 4 bases from J; bases unmatched to any gene: 8. The CDR3 length is 15 residues. The germline V gene has CDR1 SQVTM and CDR2 ANQGSEA. CDR3 amino acids: CSVVEYGTGNQPQHF. For the CDR3, the DNA is TGCAGCGTTGTAGAATACGGGACAGGGAATCAGCCCCAGCATTTT.

This clone turned up a few times. V usage is TRBV5-5 and J usage is TRBJ1-6; D might be TRBD1 (6 bases). The CDR3 consists of 16 residues. Looked up from germline, CDR1 is SGHKS and CDR2 is YYEKEE (reference sequence). V lost 3 bases and J 2 bases, leaving 12 bases between the germline ends. DNA of the CDR3: TGTGCCAGCAGCTCGGGCAGGGGAACCTATAATTCACCCCTCCACTTT. This sequence encodes CASSSGRGTYNSPLHF.

This chain joins TRBV7-2 and TRBJ1-5; 10 bases map to TRBD1. V trimming: 5 bases; J trimming: 2 bases; junction bases outside the gene matches: 3. The CDR3 extends over 15 amino acids. Germline V lookup: CDR1 SGHTA, CDR2 FQGNSA. CDR3: CASSQGQGGNQPQHF. The CDR3 nucleotides are TGTGCCAGCAGCCAAGGACAGGGGGGCAATCAGCCCCAGCATTTT.

This clone is a singleton in its sample. The chain couples TRBV28 to TRBJ2-1, with 10 bases matching TRBD1. Trimming at V came to 7 bases and at J to 5 bases, leaving 5 bases not matched to a gene. Germline V gene data show CDR1 as MDHEN and CDR2 as SYDVKM. This CDR3 has 14 amino acids. CDR3 nucleotide sequence: TGTGCCAGCACGGGGGACAGGGGCCACAATGAGCAGTTCTTC. Protein product: CASTGDRGHNEQFF. The full variable domain, its missing parts supplied by reference TRBV28 and TRBJ2-1, is DVKVTQSSRYLVKRTGEKVFLECVQDMDHENMFWYRQDPGLGLRLIYFSYDVKMKEKGDIPEGYSVSREKKERFSLILESASTNQTSMYLCASTGDRGHNEQFFGPGTRLTVL.

On this clone: Other nucleotide sequences from this sample produce the same CDR3. V gene TRBV5-1 combines with J gene TRBJ2-5; 8 positions agree with TRBD1. Germline V gene sequence: CDR1 SGHRS, CDR2 YFSETQ. The CDR3 spans 14 residues. After removal of 0 bases from V and 3 bases from J, the junction contained 1 base not matched to a gene. CDR3 amino acids: CASSLDRGKETQYF. In nucleotides, the CDR3 is TGCGCCAGCAGCTTGGACAGGGGGAAAGAGACCCAGTACTTC.

V gene TRBV7-2 combines with J gene TRBJ1-1; 8 positions agree with TRBD1. J was trimmed by 5 bases and V by 4 bases; bases with no gene match: 6. CDR1 and CDR2 from the germline V gene are SGHTA and FQGNSA. The CDR3 covers 14 residues. The CDR3 region is CASSSTGGRTEAFF. For the CDR3, the DNA is TGTGCCAGCAGCTCAACAGGGGGTCGAACTGAAGCTTTCTTT.

This chain joins TRBV6-1 and TRBJ1-4, with 10 bases aligning to TRBD1. Trimming cost V 6 bases and J 2 bases; bases outside gene matches: 3. Germline V gene data show CDR1 as MNHNS and CDR2 as SASEGT. The CDR3 is 15 amino acids. The CDR3 DNA sequence: TGTGCCAGCAGGCGACAGGGGGCGACTAATGAAAAACTGTTTTTT. This sequence encodes CASRRQGATNEKLFF.

The chain is built from TRBV28 and TRBJ2-7, with no clear D. Per germline, CDR1 MDHEN and CDR2 SYDVKM. CDR3 length equals 15 residues. V dropped 5 bases and J dropped 2 bases, with 16 bases sitting between them. The CDR3, as DNA: TGTGCCAGCAGTATCCCCGGCGAGGCCGCCTACGAGCAGTACTTC. As protein: CASSIPGEAAYEQYF.

This clone was counted only a few times. One junction end disagrees with the germline gene, perhaps due to a read error. The chain carries TRBV28 and TRBJ1-5; 8 nucleotides agree with TRBD1. Germline loops: CDR1 MDHEN, CDR2 SYDVKM. The CDR3 loop spans 12 amino acids. CDR3 in amino acids: CASSFNAGGANF. The CDR3 DNA is TGTGCCAGCAGTTTTAACGCAGGGGGCGCGAATTTT.

The rearrangement links TRBV7-3 to TRBJ2-3; 9 nucleotides line up with TRBD2. This CDR3 comprises 16 residues. Germline CDR1 reads SGHTA; CDR2 reads FQGTGA. V shed 5 bases, J shed 4 bases, and the junction held 10 bases outside the gene matches. The CDR3 nucleotides are TGTGCCAGCAGCCCCGGGGGGGGCGGGGGGGCAGATACGCAGTATTTT. As protein: CASSPGGGGGADTQYF.

The chain carries TRBV7-3 and TRBJ2-2, with unresolved D. Per the germline V gene, CDR1 is SGHTA and CDR2 is FQGTGA. The CDR3 contains 16 residues. Between the trimmed V and J ends, which lost 1 base and 2 bases, there was a span of 11 bases. DNA of the CDR3: TGTGCCAGCAGCTTAATATTCTCCAGAAACACCGGGGAGCTGTTTTTT. The encoded protein is CASSLIFSRNTGELFF.

CDR3 sequence reads: CASSTGGRAEAFF. The CDR3 bases are TGTGCCAGCAGTACAGGGGGCAGGGCTGAAGCTTTCTTT. The genes are TRBV27 and TRBJ1-1, with TRBD1 matching over 9 bases. V gave up 5 bases and J gave up 6 bases; unmatched junction bases: 4. Looked up from germline, CDR1 is MNHEY and CDR2 is SMNVEV (reference sequence). CDR3 length: 13 amino acids.

The rearrangement links TRBV6-1 to TRBJ2-7; D is possibly TRBD1 (6 bases). Germline values: CDR1 MNHNS, CDR2 SASEGT. V lost 1 base and J lost 0, with 10 bases in between. This CDR3 region has 15 residues. CDR3 coding DNA: TGTGCCAGCAGTGAAGACCAGGGGAGCTCCTACGAGCAGTACTTC. Protein: CASSEDQGSSYEQYF.